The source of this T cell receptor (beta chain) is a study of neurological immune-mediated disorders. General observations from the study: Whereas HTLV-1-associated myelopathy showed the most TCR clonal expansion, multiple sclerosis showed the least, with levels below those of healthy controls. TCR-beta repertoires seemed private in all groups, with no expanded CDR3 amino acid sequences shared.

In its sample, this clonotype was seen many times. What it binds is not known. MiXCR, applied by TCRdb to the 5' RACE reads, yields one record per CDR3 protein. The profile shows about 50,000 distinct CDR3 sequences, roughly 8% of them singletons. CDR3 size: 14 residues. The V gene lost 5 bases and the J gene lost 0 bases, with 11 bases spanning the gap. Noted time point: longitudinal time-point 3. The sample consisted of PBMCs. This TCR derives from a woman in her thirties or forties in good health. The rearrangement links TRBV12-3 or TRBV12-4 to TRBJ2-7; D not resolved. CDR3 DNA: TGTGCCAGCAGTCCCCGGTGGGGCTCCTACGAGCAGTACTTC. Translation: CASSPRWGSYEQYF.